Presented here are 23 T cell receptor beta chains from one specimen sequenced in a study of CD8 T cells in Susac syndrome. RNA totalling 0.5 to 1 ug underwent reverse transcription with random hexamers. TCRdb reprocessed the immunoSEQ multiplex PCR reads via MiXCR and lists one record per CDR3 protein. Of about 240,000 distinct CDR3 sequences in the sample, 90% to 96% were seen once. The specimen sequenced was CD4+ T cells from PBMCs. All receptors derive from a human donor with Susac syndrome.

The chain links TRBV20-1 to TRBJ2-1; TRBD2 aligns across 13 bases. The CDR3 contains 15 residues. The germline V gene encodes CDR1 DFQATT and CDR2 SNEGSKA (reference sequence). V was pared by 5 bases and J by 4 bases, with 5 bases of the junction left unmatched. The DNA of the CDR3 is TGCAGTGCTCATCCGGGACTAGCGGGGTACAATGAGCAGTTCTTC. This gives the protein CSAHPGLAGYNEQFF.

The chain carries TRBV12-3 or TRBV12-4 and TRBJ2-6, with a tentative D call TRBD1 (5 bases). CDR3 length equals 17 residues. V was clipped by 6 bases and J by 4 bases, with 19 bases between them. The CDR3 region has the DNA TGTGCCAGCAGCTCTTTAGGGGCGCCGGCCGGGGCCAACGTCCTGACTTTC. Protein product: CASSSLGAPAGANVLTF.

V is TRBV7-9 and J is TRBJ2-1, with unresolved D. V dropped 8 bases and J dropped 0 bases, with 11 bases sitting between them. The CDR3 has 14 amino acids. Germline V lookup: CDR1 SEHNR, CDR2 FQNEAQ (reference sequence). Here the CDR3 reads CASFAQDSYNEQFF. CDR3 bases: TGTGCCAGCTTTGCCCAAGACTCCTACAATGAGCAGTTCTTC.

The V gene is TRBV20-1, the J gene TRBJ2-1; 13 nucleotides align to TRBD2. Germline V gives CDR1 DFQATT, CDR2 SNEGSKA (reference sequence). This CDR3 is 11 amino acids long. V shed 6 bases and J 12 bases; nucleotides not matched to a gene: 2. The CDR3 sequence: CSATSGRAQFF. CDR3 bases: TGCAGTGCAACTAGCGGGAGGGCGCAGTTCTTC.

The CDR3, as DNA: TGTGCCAGCAGTCGCAGGGGGCTCGAAACTGAAGCTTTCTTT. It translates to CASSRRGLETEAFF. The rearrangement uses TRBV6-5 and TRBJ1-1; 8 positions agree with TRBD1. In germline, CDR1 is MNHEY, CDR2 SVGAGI. The CDR3 runs to 14 residues. The V gene end was trimmed by 5 bases and the J gene end by 5 bases; junction bases not matched to a gene: 7.

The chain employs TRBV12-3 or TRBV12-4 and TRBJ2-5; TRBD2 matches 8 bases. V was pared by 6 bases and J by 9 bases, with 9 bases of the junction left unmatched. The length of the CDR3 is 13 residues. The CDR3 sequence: CASSPNRSGAQYF. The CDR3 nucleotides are TGTGCCAGCAGCCCCAACCGTAGCGGGGCCCAGTACTTC.

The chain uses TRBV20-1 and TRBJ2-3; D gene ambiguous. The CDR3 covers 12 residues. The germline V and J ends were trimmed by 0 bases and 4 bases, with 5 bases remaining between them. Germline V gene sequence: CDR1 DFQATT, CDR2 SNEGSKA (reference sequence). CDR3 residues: CSARDMADTQYF. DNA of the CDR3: TGCAGTGCTAGAGATATGGCAGATACGCAGTATTTT.

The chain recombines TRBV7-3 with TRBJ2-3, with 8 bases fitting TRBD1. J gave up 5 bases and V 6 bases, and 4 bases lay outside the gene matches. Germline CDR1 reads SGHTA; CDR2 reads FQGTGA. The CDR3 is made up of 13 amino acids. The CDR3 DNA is TGTGCCAGCAGTTCGACAGGGGTAGATACGCAGTATTTT. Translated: CASSSTGVDTQYF. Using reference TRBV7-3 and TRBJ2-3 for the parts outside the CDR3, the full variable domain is GAGVSQTPSNKVTEKGKYVELRCDPISGHTALYWYRQSLGQGPEFLIYFQGTGAADDSGLPNDRFFAVRPEGSVSTLKIQRTERGDSAVYLCASSSTGVDTQYFGPGTRLTVL.

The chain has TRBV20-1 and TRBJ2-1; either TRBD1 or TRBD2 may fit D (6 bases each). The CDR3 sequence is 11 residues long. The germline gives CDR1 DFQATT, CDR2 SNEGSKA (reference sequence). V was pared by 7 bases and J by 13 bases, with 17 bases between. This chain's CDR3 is CSGSGGVGQFF. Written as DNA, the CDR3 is TGCAGTGGGTCCGGGGGCGTCGGTCAGTTCTTC.

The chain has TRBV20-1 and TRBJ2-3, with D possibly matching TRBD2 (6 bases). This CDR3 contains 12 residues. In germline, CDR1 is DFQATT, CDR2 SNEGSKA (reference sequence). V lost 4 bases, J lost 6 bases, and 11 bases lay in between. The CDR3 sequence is CSATSAGDTQYF. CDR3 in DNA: TGCAGTGCTACTAGCGCGGGGGATACGCAGTATTTT.

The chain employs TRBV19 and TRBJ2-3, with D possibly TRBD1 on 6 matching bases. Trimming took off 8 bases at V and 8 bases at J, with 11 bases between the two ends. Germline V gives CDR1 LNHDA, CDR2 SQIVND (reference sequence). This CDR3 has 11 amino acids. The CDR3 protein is CASGDTATQYF. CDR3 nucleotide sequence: TGTGCCAGTGGGGACACCGCTACGCAGTATTTT.

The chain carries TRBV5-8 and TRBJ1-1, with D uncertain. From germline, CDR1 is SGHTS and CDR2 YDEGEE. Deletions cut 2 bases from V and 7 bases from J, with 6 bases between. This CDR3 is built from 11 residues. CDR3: CASSFHFEAFF. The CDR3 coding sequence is TGTGCCAGCAGCTTTCACTTTGAAGCTTTCTTT.

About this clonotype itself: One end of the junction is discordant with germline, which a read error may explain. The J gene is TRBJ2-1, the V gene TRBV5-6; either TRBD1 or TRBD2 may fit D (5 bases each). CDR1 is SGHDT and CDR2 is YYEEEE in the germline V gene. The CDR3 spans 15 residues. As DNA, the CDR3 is TGTGCCAGCAGCTTGGTGGGGACGGGATACAATGAGCAGCTCTTC. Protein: CASSLVGTGYNEQLF.

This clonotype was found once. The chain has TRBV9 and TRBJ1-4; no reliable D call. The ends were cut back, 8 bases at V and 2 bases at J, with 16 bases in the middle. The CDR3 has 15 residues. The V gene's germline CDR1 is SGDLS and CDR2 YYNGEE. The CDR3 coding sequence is TGTGCCAGTGCCGCAGCCCCGGTGACTAATGAAAAACTGTTTTTT. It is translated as CASAAAPVTNEKLFF.

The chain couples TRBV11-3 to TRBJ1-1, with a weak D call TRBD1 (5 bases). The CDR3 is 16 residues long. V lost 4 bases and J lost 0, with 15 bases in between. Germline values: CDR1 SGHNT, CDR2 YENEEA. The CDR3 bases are TGTGCCAGCAGCTCTCCGGGGCGTACCTTGAACACTGAAGCTTTCTTT. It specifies CASSSPGRTLNTEAFF. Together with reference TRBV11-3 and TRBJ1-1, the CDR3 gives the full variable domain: EAGVVQSPRYKIIEKKQPVAFWCNPISGHNTLYWYLQNLGQGPELLIRYENEEAVDDSQLPKDRFSAERLKGVDSTLKIQPAELGDSAVYLCASSSPGRTLNTEAFFGQGTRLTVV.

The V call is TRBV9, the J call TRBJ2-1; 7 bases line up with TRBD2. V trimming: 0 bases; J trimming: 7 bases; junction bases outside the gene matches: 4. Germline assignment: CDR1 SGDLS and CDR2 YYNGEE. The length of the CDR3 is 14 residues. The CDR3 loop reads CASSVDGRWNEQFF. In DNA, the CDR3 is TGTGCCAGCAGCGTAGACGGGAGGTGGAATGAGCAGTTCTTC.

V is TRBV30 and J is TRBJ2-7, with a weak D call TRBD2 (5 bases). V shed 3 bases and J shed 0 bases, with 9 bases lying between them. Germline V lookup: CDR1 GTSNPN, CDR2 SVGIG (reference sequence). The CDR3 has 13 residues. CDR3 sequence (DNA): TGTGCCTGGAGCGAGGGCATCTCCTACGAGCAGTACTTC. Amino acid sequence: CAWSEGISYEQYF. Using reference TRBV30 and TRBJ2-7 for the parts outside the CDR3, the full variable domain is SQTIHQWPATLVQPVGSPLSLECTVEGTSNPNLYWYRQAAGRGLQLLFYSVGIGQISSEVPQNLSASRPQDRQFILSSKKLLLSDSGFYLCAWSEGISYEQYFGPGTRLTVT.

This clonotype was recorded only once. DNA of the CDR3: TGTGCCAGCAGTTGGGCAGGGGCCAATGAGCAGTTCTTC. It yields the protein CASSWAGANEQFF. The chain links TRBV6-2 or TRBV6-3 to TRBJ2-1; D possibly corresponds to TRBD1 (6 bases). The CDR3 consists of 13 residues. The V end was cut by 4 bases, the J end by 6 bases, with 10 bases between. From germline, CDR1 is MNHEY and CDR2 SVGEGT.

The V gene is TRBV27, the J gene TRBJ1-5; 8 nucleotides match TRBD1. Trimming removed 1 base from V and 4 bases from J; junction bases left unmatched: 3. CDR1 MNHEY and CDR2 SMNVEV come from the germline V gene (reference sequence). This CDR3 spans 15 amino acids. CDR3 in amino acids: CASSLYGTGNQPQHF. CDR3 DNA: TGTGCCAGCAGTTTATACGGGACAGGAAATCAGCCCCAGCATTTT.

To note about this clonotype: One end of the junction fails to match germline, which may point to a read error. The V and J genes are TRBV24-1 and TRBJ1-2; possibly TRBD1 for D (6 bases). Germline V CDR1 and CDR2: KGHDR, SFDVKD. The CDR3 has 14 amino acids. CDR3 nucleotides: TGTGCCACCAGTGATTTAGGACAGAACTATGGCTACACTTTC. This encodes CATSDLGQNYGYTF.

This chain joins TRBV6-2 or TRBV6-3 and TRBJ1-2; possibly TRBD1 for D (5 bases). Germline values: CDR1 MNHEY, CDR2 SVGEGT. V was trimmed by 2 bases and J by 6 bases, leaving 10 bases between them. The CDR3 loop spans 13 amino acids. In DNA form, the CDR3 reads TGTGCCAGCAGTTACGACAGTGGGAATGGCTACACCTTC. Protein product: CASSYDSGNGYTF.

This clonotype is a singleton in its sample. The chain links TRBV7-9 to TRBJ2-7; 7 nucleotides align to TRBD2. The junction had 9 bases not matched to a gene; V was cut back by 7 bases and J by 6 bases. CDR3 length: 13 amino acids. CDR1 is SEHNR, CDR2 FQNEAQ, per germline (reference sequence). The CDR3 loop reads CASTGTNVSEQYF. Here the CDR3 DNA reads TGTGCCAGCACCGGGACTAACGTCTCCGAGCAGTACTTC.

CDR3 residues: CASSFSRGPWDTQYF. For the CDR3, the DNA is TGTGCCAGCAGCTTCTCCCGGGGCCCATGGGATACGCAGTATTTT. The chain couples TRBV14 to TRBJ2-3, with D possibly called TRBD1 or TRBD2 (5 bases each). The CDR3 has 15 amino acids. Germline V gene lookup returns CDR1 SGHDN and CDR2 FVKESK. V was cut by 5 bases and J by 6 bases, with 18 bases left in between.